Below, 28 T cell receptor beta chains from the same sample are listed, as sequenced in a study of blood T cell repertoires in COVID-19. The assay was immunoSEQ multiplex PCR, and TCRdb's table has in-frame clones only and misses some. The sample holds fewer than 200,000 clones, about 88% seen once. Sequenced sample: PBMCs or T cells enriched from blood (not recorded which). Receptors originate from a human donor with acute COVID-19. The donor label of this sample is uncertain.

The CDR3 here is CASSIDKGERVKEETQYF. CDR3 bases: TGTGCCAGTAGTATAGATAAGGGGGAACGGGTTAAAGAAGAGACCCAGTACTTC. The gene calls are TRBV19 and TRBJ2-5, with D possibly TRBD1 on 6 matching bases. CDR1 is LNHDA, CDR2 SQIVND, per germline (reference sequence). This CDR3 is 18 amino acids long. V was trimmed by 0 bases and J by 3 bases, leaving 20 bases between them.

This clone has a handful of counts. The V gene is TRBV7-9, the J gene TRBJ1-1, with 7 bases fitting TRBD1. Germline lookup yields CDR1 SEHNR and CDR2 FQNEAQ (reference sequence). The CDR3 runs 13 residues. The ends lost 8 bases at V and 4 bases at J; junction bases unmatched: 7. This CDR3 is CASAVPGGTEAFF. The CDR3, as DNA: TGTGCCAGCGCGGTGCCAGGGGGCACTGAAGCTTTCTTT.

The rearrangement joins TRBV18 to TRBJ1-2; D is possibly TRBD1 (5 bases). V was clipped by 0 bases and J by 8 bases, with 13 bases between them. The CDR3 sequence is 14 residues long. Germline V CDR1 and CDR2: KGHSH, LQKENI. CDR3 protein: CASSPPGGAGGYTF. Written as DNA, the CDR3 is TGTGCCAGCTCACCACCGGGCGGGGCGGGAGGCTACACCTTC.

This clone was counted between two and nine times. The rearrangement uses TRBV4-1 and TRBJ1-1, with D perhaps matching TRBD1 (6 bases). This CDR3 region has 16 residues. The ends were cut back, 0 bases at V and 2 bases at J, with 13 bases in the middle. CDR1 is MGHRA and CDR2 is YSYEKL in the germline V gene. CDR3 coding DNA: TGCGCCAGCAGCCAAGAAGCTGGGGGGGCTAACACTGAAGCTTTCTTT. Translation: CASSQEAGGANTEAFF.

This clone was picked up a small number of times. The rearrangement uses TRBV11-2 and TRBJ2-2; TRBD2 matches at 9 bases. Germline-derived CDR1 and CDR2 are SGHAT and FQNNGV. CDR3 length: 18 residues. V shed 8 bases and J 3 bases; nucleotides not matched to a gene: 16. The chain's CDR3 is CASPPPSLAGVDTGELFF. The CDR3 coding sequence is TGTGCCAGCCCTCCCCCTTCTTTAGCGGGGGTGGACACCGGGGAGCTGTTTTTT. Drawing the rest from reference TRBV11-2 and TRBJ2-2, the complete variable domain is EAGVAQSPRYKIIEKRQSVAFWCNPISGHATLYWYQQILGQGPKLLIQFQNNGVVDDSQLPKDRFSAERLKGVDSTLKIQPAKLEDSAVYLCASPPPSLAGVDTGELFFGEGSRLTVL.

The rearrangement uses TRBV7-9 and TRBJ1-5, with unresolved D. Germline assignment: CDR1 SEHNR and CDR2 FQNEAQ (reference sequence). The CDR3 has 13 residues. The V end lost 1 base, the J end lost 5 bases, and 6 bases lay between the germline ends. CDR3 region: CASSLVADQPQHF. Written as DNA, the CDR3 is TGTGCCAGCAGCTTAGTAGCAGATCAGCCCCAGCATTTT.

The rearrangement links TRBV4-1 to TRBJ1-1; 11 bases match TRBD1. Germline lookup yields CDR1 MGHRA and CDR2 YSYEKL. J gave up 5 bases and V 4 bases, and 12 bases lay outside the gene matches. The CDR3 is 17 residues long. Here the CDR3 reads CASSPNGQGAQKTEAFF. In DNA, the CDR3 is TGCGCCAGCAGCCCCAACGGACAGGGGGCGCAAAAAACTGAAGCTTTCTTT.

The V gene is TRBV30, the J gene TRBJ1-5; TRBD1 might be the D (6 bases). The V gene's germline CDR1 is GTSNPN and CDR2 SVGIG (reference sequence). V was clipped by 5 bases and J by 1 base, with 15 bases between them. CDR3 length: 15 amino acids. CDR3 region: CAWARGVLSNQPQHF. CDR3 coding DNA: TGTGCCTGGGCCAGGGGAGTATTGAGCAATCAGCCCCAGCATTTT.

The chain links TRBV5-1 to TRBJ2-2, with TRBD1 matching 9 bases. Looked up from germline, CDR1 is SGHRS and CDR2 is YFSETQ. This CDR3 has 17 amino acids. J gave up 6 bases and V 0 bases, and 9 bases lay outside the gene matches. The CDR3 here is CASSLDGQGQGSGELFF. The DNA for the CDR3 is TGCGCCAGCAGCTTGGACGGTCAGGGACAGGGATCCGGGGAGCTGTTTTTT.

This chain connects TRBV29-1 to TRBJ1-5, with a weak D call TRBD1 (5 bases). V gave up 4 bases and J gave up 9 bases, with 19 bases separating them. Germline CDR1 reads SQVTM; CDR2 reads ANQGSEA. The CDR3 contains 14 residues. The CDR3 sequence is CSVGSGASDGPQHF. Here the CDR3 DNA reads TGCAGCGTTGGAAGCGGGGCGTCTGATGGGCCCCAGCATTTT.

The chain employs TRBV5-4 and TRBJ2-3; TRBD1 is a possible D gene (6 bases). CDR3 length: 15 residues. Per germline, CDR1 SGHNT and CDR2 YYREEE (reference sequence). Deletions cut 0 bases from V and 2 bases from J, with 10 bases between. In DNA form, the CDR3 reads TGTGCCAGCAGCTTGGGGACAGCTTACACAGATACGCAGTATTTT. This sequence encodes CASSLGTAYTDTQYF. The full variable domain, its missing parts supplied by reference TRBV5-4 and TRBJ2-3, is ETGVTQSPTHLIKTRGQQVTLRCSSQSGHNTVSWYQQALGQGPQFIFQYYREEENGRGNFPPRFSGLQFPNYSSELNVNALELDDSALYLCASSLGTAYTDTQYFGPGTRLTVL.

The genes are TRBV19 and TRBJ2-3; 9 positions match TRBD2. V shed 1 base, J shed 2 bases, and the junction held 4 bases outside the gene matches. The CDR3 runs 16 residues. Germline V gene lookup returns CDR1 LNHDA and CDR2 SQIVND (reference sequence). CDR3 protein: CASSIGGGVFTDTQYF. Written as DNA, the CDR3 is TGTGCCAGTAGTATAGGCGGGGGGGTATTCACAGATACGCAGTATTTT.

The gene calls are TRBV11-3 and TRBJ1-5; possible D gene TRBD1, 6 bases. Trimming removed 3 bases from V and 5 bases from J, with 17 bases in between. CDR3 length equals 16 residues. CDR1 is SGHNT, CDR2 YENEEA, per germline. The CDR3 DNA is TGTGCCAGCAGCTTTTTTGCGGGGGCAAGGGATCAGCCCCAGCATTTT. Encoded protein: CASSFFAGARDQPQHF.

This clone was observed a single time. The CDR3, as DNA: TGTGCCAGCAGCTTAGAACGGGTGGGGAACACTGAAGCTTTCTTT. Its protein product is CASSLERVGNTEAFF. The rearrangement links TRBV7-9 to TRBJ1-1; D unresolved. Germline V gene sequence: CDR1 SEHNR, CDR2 FQNEAQ (reference sequence). This CDR3 spans 15 amino acids. Trimming shortened V by 1 base and J by 1 base, and 10 bases separated the two germline ends.

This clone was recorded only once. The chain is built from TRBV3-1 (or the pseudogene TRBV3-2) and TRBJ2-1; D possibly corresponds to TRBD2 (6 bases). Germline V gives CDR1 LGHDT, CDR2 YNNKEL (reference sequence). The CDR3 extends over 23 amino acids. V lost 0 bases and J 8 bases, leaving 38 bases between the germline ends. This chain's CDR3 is CASSQDTSPNLWGTLYRGDEQFF. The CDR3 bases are TGTGCCAGCAGCCAAGATACTAGCCCAAATCTGTGGGGGACCCTTTATCGGGGCGATGAGCAGTTCTTC.

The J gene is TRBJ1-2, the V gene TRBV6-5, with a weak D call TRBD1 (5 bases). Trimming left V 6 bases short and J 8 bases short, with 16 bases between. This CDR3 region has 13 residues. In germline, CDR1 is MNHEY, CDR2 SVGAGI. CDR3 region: CASSPGLRGGYTF. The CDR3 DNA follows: TGTGCCAGCAGCCCGGGACTAAGGGGAGGCTACACCTTC.

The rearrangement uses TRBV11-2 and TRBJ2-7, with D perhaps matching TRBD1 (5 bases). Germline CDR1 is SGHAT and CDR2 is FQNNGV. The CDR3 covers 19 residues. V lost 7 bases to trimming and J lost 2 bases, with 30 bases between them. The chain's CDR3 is CASTPFLPHDSYRTYEQYF. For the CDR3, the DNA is TGTGCCAGCACCCCTTTCCTGCCCCACGACAGTTATCGAACCTACGAGCAGTACTTC.

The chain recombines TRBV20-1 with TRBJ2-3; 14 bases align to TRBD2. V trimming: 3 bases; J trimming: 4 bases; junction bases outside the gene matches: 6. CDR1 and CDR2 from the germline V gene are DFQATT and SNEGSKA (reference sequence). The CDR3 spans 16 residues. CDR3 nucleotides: TGCAGTGCTAGTATGACTAGCGGGGGGGCATCAGATACGCAGTATTTT. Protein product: CSASMTSGGASDTQYF.

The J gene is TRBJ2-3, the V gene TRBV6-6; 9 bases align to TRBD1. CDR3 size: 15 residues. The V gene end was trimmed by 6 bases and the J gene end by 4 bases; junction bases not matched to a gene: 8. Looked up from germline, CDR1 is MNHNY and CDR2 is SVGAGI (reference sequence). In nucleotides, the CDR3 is TGTGCCAGCAGGGAGGGACAGGGACTGTCAGATACGCAGTATTTT. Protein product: CASREGQGLSDTQYF.

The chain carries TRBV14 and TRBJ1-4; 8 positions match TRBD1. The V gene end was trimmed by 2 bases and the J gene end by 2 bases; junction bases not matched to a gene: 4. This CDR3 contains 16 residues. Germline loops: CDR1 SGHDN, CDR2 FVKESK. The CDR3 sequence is CASSQPRDRTNEKLFF. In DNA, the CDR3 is TGTGCCAGCAGCCAACCTAGGGACAGGACTAATGAAAAACTGTTTTTT. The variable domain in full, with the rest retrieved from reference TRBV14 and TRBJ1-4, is EAGVTQFPSHSVIEKGQTVTLRCDPISGHDNLYWYRRVMGKEIKFLLHFVKESKQDESGMPNNRFLAERTGGTYSTLKVQPAELEDSGVYFCASSQPRDRTNEKLFFGSGTQLSVL.

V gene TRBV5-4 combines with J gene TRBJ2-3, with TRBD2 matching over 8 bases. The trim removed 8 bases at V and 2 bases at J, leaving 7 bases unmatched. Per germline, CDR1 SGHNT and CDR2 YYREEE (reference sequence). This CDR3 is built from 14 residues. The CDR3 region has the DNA TGTGCCAGACCCAGCGGGGGCGACACAGATACGCAGTATTTT. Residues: CARPSGGDTDTQYF.

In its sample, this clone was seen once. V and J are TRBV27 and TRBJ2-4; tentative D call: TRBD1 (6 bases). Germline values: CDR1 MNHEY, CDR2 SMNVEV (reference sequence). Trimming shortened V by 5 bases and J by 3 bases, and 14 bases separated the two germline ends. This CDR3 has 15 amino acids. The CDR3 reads CASSPREGGKNIQYF. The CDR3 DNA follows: TGTGCCAGCAGTCCCCGGGAAGGGGGCAAAAACATTCAGTACTTC.

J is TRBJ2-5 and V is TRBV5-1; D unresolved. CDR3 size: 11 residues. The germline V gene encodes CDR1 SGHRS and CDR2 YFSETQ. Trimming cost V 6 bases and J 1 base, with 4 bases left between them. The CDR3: CASTSQETQYF. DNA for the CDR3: TGCGCCAGCACTTCCCAAGAGACCCAGTACTTC.

CDR3 nucleotides: TGTGCCAGCAGCTTAGTAGGGACAGAGAACACTGAAGCTTTCTTT. Its translation: CASSLVGTENTEAFF. The V and J genes are TRBV7-9 and TRBJ1-1; 7 bases are shared with TRBD1. The germline V gene has CDR1 SEHNR and CDR2 FQNEAQ (reference sequence). The CDR3 contains 15 residues. V gave up 1 base and J gave up 1 base; unmatched junction bases: 3.

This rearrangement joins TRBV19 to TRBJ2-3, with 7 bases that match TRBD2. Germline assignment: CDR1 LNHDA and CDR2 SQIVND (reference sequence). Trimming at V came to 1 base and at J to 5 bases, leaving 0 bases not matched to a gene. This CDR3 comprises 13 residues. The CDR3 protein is CASSIAGGDTQYF. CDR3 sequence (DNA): TGTGCCAGTAGTATAGCGGGGGGAGATACGCAGTATTTT.

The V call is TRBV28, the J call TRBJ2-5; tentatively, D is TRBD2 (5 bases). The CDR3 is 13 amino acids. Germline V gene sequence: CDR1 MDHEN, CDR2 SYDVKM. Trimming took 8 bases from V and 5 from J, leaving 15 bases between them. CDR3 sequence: CASATGRGETQYF. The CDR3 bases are TGTGCCAGCGCCACCGGGCGCGGGGAGACCCAGTACTTC.

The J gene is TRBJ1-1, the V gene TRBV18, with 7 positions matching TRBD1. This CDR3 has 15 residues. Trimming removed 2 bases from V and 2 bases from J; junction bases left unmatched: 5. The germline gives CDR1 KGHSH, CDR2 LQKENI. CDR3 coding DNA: TGTGCCAGCTCACCATTCGGGACAGATAACACTGAAGCTTTCTTT. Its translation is CASSPFGTDNTEAFF.

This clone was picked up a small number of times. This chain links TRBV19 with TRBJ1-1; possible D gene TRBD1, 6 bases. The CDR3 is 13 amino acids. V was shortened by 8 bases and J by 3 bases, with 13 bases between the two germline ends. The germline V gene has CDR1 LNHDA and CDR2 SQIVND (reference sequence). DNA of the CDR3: TGTGCCAGTCGAACAGGGTTGGACACTGAAGCTTTCTTT. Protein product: CASRTGLDTEAFF.